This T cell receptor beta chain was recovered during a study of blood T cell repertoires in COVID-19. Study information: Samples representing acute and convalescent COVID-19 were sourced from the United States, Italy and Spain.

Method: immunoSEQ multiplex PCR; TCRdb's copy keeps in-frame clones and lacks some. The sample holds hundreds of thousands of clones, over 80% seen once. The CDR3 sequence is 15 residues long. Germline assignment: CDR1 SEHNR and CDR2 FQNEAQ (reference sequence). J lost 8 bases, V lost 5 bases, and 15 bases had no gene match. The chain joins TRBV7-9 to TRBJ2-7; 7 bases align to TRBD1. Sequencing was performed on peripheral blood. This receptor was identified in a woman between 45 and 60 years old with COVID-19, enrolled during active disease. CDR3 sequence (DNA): TGTGCCAGCAGCCCGGGACAGCCTCGGCCCAGCAAGCAGTACTTC. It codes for CASSPGQPRPSKQYF. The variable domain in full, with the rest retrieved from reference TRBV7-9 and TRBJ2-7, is DTGVSQNPRHKITKRGQNVTFRCDPISEHNRLYWYRQTLGQGPEFLTYFQNEAQLEKSRLLSDRFSAERPKGSFSTLEIQRTEQGDSAMYLCASSPGQPRPSKQYFGPGTRLTVT.